The present TCR beta chain was sequenced within a study of early T cells in non-severe SARS-CoV-2 infection (dated by TCRdb to about 2021). With respect to the entire study: Because TCR sequencing relied on bulk RNA taken from unsorted whole blood, pairing of alpha and beta chains was not possible. The paper as a whole reports these results and caveats: VDJdb matching was skewed toward anti-spike CD8 responses, so virus-specific expansions were likely underestimated and private and CD4 specificities were missed.

Preparation of the library involved 5' RACE. Sequencing used a NextSeq 500. In the TCR library protocol, unique molecular identifiers were attached to individual cDNA molecules to correct for PCR bias and sequencing error. Both TCR alpha and beta chains were sequenced, and tight co-correlation was observed between alpha and beta sequence abundances in each sample. Processing in the source paper ran as follows. V gene, J gene and CDR3 annotation of TCR sequences was performed with Decombinator V4. TCRs were defined as expanded if a significant change between any two time points was detected under a Poisson model with p below 0.0001. Abundances of TCRs were expressed as counts per million after normalisation to the total number of TCRs sequenced in each sample. TRAV1-2 paired with TRAJ12, TRAJ20 or TRAJ33 defined MAIT TCRs, while TRAV10 paired with TRAJ18 defined iNKT TCRs. VDJdb, accessed 1 November 2021, was searched for CMV, EBV and SARS-CoV-2 annotated TCRs, excluding TCRs annotated for multiple antigens. The public reads were reanalyzed by TCRdb: fastp trimming at Q25, MiXCR alignment, in-frame beta chains only. Every distinct CDR3 protein forms one entry, paired with its most common genes and DNA. In this record, the V and J calls reflect TCRdb's handling and not the investigators' own analysis. Recorded for this sample are 70,000 to 90,000 distinct CDR3 sequences; about 12% of them occurred a single time. The ten largest account for around 3.6% of the sample.

Via the germline V gene, CDR1 is SGHDN and CDR2 FVKESK. Reading from cysteine to phenylalanine, the CDR3 counts 14 amino acids. The retained sequence is limited to the CDR3, 42 bases, with the frame set at the first base. Trimming costs V 1 base and J 2 bases, and their ends lie 9 bases apart. This was a case-control study nested in a cohort of healthcare workers in London, UK, who had nasopharyngeal swab PCR tests and blood samples taken every week. Healthcare workers were enrolled in the week of the UK lockdown, from 23 to 31 March 2020, and were followed every week for up to roughly 15 weeks. This clonotype was seen a handful of times. This receptor's antigen is unknown. Within one base of it there is no much larger clone, and no base qualities were kept.

Source material: whole blood. This clonotype was sampled from an adult who was a healthcare worker with PCR-confirmed SARS-CoV-2 infection or an uninfected control (not recorded which). The chain links TRBV14 with TRBJ2-7; no confident D gene assignment can be made. The CDR3 protein is CASSQGIPPYEQYF. The DNA reads as follows: TGTGCCAGCAGCCAAGGGATCCCCCCCTACGAGCAGTACTTC.